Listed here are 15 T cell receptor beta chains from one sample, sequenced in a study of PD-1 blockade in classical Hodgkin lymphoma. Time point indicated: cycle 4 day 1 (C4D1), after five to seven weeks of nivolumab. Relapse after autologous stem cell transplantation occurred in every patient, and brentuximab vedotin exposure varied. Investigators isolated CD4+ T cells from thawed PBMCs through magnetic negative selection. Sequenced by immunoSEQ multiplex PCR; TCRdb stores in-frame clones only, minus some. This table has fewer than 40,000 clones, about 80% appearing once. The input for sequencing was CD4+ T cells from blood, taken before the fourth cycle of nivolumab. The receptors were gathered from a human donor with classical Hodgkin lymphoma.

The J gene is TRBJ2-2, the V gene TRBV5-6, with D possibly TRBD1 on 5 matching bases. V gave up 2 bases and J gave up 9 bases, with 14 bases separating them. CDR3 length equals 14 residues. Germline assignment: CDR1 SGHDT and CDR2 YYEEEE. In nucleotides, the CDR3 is TGTGCCAGCAGCTTCACAGGCCTGGTTTGGGAGCTGTTTTTT. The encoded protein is CASSFTGLVWELFF.

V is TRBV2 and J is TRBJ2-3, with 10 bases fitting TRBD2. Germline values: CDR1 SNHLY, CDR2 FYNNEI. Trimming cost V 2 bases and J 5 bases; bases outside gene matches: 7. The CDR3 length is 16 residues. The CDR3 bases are TGTGCCAGCAGTGAAAGAAGCGGGGGGGCTAGAGATACGCAGTATTTT. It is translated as CASSERSGGARDTQYF.

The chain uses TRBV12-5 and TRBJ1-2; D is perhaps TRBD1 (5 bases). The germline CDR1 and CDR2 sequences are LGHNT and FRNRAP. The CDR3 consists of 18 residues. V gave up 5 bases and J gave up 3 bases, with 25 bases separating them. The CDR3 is CASGDPLMTVFPHYGYTF. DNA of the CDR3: TGTGCTAGTGGTGACCCACTTATGACAGTTTTCCCCCACTATGGCTACACCTTC.

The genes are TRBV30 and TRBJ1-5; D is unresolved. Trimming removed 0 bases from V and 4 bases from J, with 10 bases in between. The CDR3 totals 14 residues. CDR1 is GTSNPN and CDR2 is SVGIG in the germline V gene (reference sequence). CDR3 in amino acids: CAWSVGQKNQPQHF. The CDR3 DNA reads TGTGCCTGGAGTGTAGGTCAGAAAAATCAGCCCCAGCATTTT.

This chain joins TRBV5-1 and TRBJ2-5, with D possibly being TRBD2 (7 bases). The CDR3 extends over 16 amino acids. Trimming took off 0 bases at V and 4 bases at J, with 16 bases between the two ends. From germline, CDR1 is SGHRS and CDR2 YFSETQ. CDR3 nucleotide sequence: TGCGCCAGCAGCTTGGCCCCAGGGGAGGGGTCAGAGACCCAGTACTTC. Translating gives CASSLAPGEGSETQYF.

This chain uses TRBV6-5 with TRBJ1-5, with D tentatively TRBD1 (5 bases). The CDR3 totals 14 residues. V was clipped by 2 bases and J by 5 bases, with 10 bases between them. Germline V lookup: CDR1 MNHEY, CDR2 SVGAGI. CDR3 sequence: CASSYGGSHQPQHF. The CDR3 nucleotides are TGTGCCAGCAGTTACGGGGGGTCTCATCAGCCCCAGCATTTT.

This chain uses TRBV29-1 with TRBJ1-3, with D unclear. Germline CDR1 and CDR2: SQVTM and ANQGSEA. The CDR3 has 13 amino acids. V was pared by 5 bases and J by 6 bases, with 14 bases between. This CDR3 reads CSVFSREENTIYF. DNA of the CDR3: TGCAGCGTTTTCAGTAGGGAGGAAAACACCATATATTTT. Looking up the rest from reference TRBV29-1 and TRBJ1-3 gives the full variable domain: SAVISQKPSRDICQRGTSLTIQCQVDSQVTMMFWYRQQPGQSLTLIATANQGSEATYESGFVIDKFPISRPNLTFSTLTVSNMSPEDSSIYLCSVFSREENTIYFGEGSWLTVV.

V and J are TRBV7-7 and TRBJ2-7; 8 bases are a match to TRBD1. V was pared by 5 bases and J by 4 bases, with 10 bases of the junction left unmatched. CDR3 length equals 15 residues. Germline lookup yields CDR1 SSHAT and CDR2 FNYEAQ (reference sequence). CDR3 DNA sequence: TGTGCCAGCAGCCCCTCCGGGACAGGTCGATACGAGCAGTACTTC. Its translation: CASSPSGTGRYEQYF.

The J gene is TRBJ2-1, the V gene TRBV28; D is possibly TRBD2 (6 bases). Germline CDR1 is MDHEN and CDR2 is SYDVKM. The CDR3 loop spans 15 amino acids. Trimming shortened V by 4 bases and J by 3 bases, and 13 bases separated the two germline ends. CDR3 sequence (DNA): TGTGCCAGCAGTTCCCGGGACTTATTCTACAATGAGCAGTTCTTC. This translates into CASSSRDLFYNEQFF.

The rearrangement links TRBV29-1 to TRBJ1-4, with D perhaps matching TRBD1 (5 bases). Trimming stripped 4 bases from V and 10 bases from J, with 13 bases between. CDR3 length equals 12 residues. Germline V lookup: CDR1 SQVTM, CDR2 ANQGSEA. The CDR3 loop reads CSVVIPGGKLFF. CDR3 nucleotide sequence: TGCAGCGTTGTTATCCCGGGGGGAAAACTGTTTTTT.

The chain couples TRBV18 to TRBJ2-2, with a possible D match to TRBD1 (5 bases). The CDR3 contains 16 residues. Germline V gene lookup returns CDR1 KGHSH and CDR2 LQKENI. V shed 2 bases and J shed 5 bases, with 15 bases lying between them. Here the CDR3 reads CASSPAVPGFTGELFF. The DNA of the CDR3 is TGTGCCAGCTCACCAGCGGTTCCAGGGTTTACCGGGGAGCTGTTTTTT.

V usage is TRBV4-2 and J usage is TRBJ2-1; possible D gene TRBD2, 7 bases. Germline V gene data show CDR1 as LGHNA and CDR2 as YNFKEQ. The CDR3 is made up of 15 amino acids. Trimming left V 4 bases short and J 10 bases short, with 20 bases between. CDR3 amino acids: CASSLLTKGEGEQFF. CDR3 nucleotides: TGTGCCAGCAGCCTCCTGACGAAGGGGGAGGGGGAGCAGTTCTTC.

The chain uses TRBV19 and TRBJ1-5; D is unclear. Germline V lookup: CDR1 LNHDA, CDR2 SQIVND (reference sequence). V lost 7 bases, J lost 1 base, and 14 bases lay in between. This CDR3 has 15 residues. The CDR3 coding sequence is TGTGCCAGTACCGACGGAGGGCAGAGCAATCAGCCCCAGCATTTT. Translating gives CASTDGGQSNQPQHF.

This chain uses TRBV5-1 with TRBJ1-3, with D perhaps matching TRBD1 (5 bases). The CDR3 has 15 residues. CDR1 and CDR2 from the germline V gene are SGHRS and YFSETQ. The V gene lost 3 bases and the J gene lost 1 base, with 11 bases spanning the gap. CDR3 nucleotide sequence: TGCGCCAGCAGCTGGGGGTATAGATCTGGAAACACCATATATTTT. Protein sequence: CASSWGYRSGNTIYF.

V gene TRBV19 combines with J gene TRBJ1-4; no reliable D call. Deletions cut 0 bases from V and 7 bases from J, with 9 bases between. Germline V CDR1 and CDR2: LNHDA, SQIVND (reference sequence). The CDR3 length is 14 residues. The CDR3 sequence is CASSIDRLGEKLFF. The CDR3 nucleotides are TGTGCCAGTAGTATAGATCGGCTAGGTGAAAAACTGTTTTTT.